Following are 19 T cell receptor beta chains from one sample sequenced in a study of T cell responses to AZD1222 COVID-19 vaccine. Using immunoSEQ multiplex PCR, the repertoire was profiled, and TCRdb retains in-frame clones only, with some absent. Found here are about 67,000 clones, roughly 80% of them singletons; the top ten hold approximately 21%. Sequencing used peripheral blood, obtained on day 0 of AZD1222 vaccination. Receptor source: an adult in good health.

This clone was found a few times. The V call is TRBV7-2, the J call TRBJ2-7; 9 bases align to TRBD2. The CDR3 consists of 15 residues. Germline CDR1 and CDR2: SGHTA and FQGNSA. Trimming took 1 base from V and 4 from J; bases not matched to a gene: 5. In nucleotides, the CDR3 is TGTGCCAGCAGCTTAGTATCTAGCGGGACGTACGAGCAGTACTTC. Translated, it gives CASSLVSSGTYEQYF.

This clone appeared once. This sequence joins TRBV7-8 and TRBJ2-3; 10 positions agree with TRBD2. J lost 5 bases, V lost 5 bases, and 13 bases had no gene match. This CDR3 contains 17 residues. Germline CDR1 and CDR2: SGHVS and FQNEAQ. The CDR3 here is CASSPTSGRARGDTQYF. CDR3 DNA sequence: TGTGCCAGCAGCCCGACCAGCGGGAGGGCCAGGGGAGATACGCAGTATTTT.

The chain has TRBV5-6 and TRBJ1-1, with D possibly matching TRBD1 (6 bases). Germline V lookup: CDR1 SGHDT, CDR2 YYEEEE. Trimming took 0 bases from V and 5 from J, leaving 11 bases between them. The CDR3 runs 14 residues. This CDR3 reads CASSLGLGATEAFF. CDR3 sequence (DNA): TGTGCCAGCAGCTTGGGACTGGGGGCGACTGAAGCTTTCTTT.

The chain employs TRBV15 and TRBJ1-2; the match to TRBD1 covers 12 bases. J lost 8 bases, V lost 0 bases, and 10 bases had no gene match. Germline V gene lookup returns CDR1 LNHNV and CDR2 YYDKDF (reference sequence). This CDR3 is 17 amino acids long. In DNA form, the CDR3 reads TGTGCCACCAGCAGAGATCTTGTGGGACAGGGGGCTTTCGGCTACACCTTC. It yields the protein CATSRDLVGQGAFGYTF.

Notes on this clone: Sequence at one end of the junction differs from germline and may be a read error. The V gene is TRBV28, the J gene TRBJ2-1; unclear D gene. There are 12 residues in the CDR3. Germline V gene sequence: CDR1 MDHEN, CDR2 SYDVKM. The CDR3 sequence: CASTPSFNEQFF. DNA for the CDR3: TGTGCCAGCACGCCGTCCTTCAATGAGCAGTTCTTC.

This chain links TRBV2 with TRBJ1-5; D ambiguous. Deletions cut 4 bases from V and 4 bases from J, with 5 bases between. The V gene's germline CDR1 is SNHLY and CDR2 FYNNEI. This CDR3 is 12 amino acids long. CDR3 in DNA: TGTGCCAGCAGTGGGGCAAATCAGCCCCAGCATTTT. The encoded protein is CASSGANQPQHF.

The V and J genes are TRBV12-3 or TRBV12-4 and TRBJ1-1; D is unclear. CDR3 length equals 13 residues. V shed 3 bases and J shed 3 bases, with 8 bases lying between them. Here the CDR3 DNA reads TGTGCCAGCAGTTTTATGGCAGACACTGAAGCTTTCTTT. It specifies CASSFMADTEAFF.

The chain combines TRBV7-2 with TRBJ2-1; 8 bases map to TRBD2. Per germline, CDR1 SGHTA and CDR2 FQGNSA. J was trimmed by 7 bases and V by 0 bases; bases with no gene match: 5. CDR3 length: 15 residues. The CDR3: CASSLALGTRNEQFF. The CDR3, as DNA: TGTGCCAGCAGCTTAGCGCTAGGGACTAGAAATGAGCAGTTCTTC. The full variable domain, rest sourced from reference TRBV7-2 and TRBJ2-1, is GAGVSQSPSNKVTEKGKDVELRCDPISGHTALYWYRQSLGQGLEFLIYFQGNSAPDKSGLPSDRFSAERTGGSVSTLTIQRTQQEDSAVYLCASSLALGTRNEQFFGPGTRLTVL.

The rearrangement joins TRBV3-1 (or the pseudogene TRBV3-2) to TRBJ2-7; D gene unclear. Trimming took 2 bases from V and 9 from J, leaving 11 bases between them. CDR1 and CDR2 from the germline V gene are LGHDT and YNNKEL (reference sequence). CDR3 length equals 12 residues. The CDR3 spells CASSQQVSRQYF. The CDR3 region has the DNA TGTGCCAGCAGCCAACAAGTTTCAAGGCAGTACTTC.

The V call is TRBV19, the J call TRBJ1-2; weak D call: TRBD1 (5 bases). This CDR3 is 15 amino acids long. The V end was cut by 5 bases, the J end by 5 bases, with 18 bases between. The germline V gene encodes CDR1 LNHDA and CDR2 SQIVND (reference sequence). The CDR3 region is CASSPAPGKGYGYTF. The CDR3 DNA is TGTGCCAGTAGTCCCGCACCGGGGAAGGGGTATGGCTACACCTTC.

The V and J genes are TRBV28 and TRBJ1-6; D remains ambiguous. This CDR3 contains 16 residues. The germline CDR1 and CDR2 sequences are MDHEN and SYDVKM. Between the trimmed V and J ends, which lost 6 bases and 0 bases, there was a span of 12 bases. The CDR3 is CASRTYGSSYNSPLHF. As DNA, the CDR3 is TGTGCCAGCAGAACGTACGGGAGCTCCTATAATTCACCCCTCCACTTT.

This clone was recorded a few times. The rearrangement uses TRBV28 and TRBJ1-2; tentatively, D is TRBD1 (6 bases). Trimming shortened V by 3 bases and J by 7 bases, and 18 bases separated the two germline ends. The CDR3 loop spans 15 amino acids. Germline CDR1 MDHEN, CDR2 SYDVKM. The CDR3 here is CASSLGMRIGGGYTF. As DNA, the CDR3 is TGTGCCAGCAGTTTGGGGATGAGGATAGGGGGTGGCTACACCTTC.

CDR3: CASDSGPSGNTIYF. The CDR3 DNA reads TGTGCCAGCGATAGTGGCCCCTCTGGAAACACCATATATTTT. This rearrangement joins TRBV11-2 to TRBJ1-3; no definite D call. Germline CDR1 reads SGHAT; CDR2 reads FQNNGV. Trimming removed 8 bases at V and 0 bases at J, with 11 bases between. The CDR3 sequence is 14 residues long. Together with reference TRBV11-2 and TRBJ1-3, the CDR3 gives the full variable domain: EAGVAQSPRYKIIEKRQSVAFWCNPISGHATLYWYQQILGQGPKLLIQFQNNGVVDDSQLPKDRFSAERLKGVDSTLKIQPAKLEDSAVYLCASDSGPSGNTIYFGEGSWLTVV.

The chain recombines TRBV27 with TRBJ1-1; 7 bases fit TRBD1. Per germline, CDR1 MNHEY and CDR2 SMNVEV (reference sequence). The CDR3 extends over 13 amino acids. V lost 3 bases, J lost 11 bases, and 9 bases stayed unmatched. The CDR3 protein is CASSFITGAWAFF. Here the CDR3 DNA reads TGTGCCAGCAGTTTTATTACAGGGGCTTGGGCTTTCTTT.

J is TRBJ1-2 and V is TRBV28; tentatively, D is TRBD1 (6 bases). Trimming pared 5 bases from V and 8 bases from J, leaving 15 bases between. The CDR3 covers 13 residues. Looked up from germline, CDR1 is MDHEN and CDR2 is SYDVKM. CDR3 DNA sequence: TGTGCCAGCAGTCTCGGGACACTGGGCGGCTACACCTTC. This gives the protein CASSLGTLGGYTF.

The chain carries TRBV28 and TRBJ1-1; D is unclear. V dropped 4 bases and J dropped 1 base, with 4 bases sitting between them. There are 12 residues in the CDR3. The germline CDR1 and CDR2 sequences are MDHEN and SYDVKM. CDR3: CASSWENTEAFF. Here the CDR3 DNA reads TGTGCCAGCAGTTGGGAGAACACTGAAGCTTTCTTT.

The J gene is TRBJ2-7, the V gene TRBV18, with D maybe TRBD1 (6 bases). Trimming took off 3 bases at V and 0 bases at J, with 12 bases between the two ends. Germline V gene data show CDR1 as KGHSH and CDR2 as LQKENI. The CDR3 totals 15 residues. The CDR3 region has the DNA TGTGCCAGCTCACCGATGACAGGTAGCTCCTACGAGCAGTACTTC. Translated: CASSPMTGSSYEQYF.

The chain joins TRBV14 to TRBJ2-7; D perhaps matches TRBD2 (5 bases). V lost 2 bases to trimming and J lost 6 bases, with 11 bases between them. Germline assignment: CDR1 SGHDN and CDR2 FVKESK. This CDR3 has 13 amino acids. The CDR3 spells CASSQTGIGEQYF. DNA for the CDR3: TGTGCCAGCAGCCAAACGGGGATCGGCGAGCAGTACTTC.

The chain has TRBV25-1 and TRBJ2-5; D may correspond to TRBD1 or TRBD2 (5 bases each). The germline V and J ends were trimmed by 3 bases and 1 base, with 9 bases remaining between them. The CDR3 has 14 amino acids. CDR1 is MGHDK, CDR2 SYGVNS, per germline. CDR3 residues: CASSEPGAQETQYF. CDR3 DNA: TGTGCCAGCAGTGAGCCCGGGGCCCAAGAGACCCAGTACTTC.